These T cell receptor beta chains were read from a single sample in a study of early T cells in non-severe SARS-CoV-2 infection. TCRdb called the 5' RACE reads again in MiXCR, with one record for every CDR3 protein. Here the sample spans about 98,000 distinct CDR3 sequences, roughly 9.6% being singletons. Sequencing was performed on whole blood. The receptors shown here come from an adult who was a healthcare worker with PCR-confirmed SARS-CoV-2 infection or an uninfected control (not recorded which). The CDR3 runs from the conserved cysteine through the conserved F or W. D genes are given only for firm matches. A row's size may be missing; if present it is once, few, many or a size class.

d_call	clone_size	v_call	j_call	cdr3_aa	cdr3_nt
NA	many	TRBV20-1	TRBJ1-5	CSASKGQPQHF	TGCAGTGCTAGTAAGGGTCAGCCCCAGCATTTT
NA	many	TRBV12-3/TRBV12-4	TRBJ1-1	CASSSLQGHTEAFF	TGTGCCAGCAGTTCCCTGCAGGGGCACACTGAAGCTTTCTTT
TRBD1	NA	TRBV20-1	TRBJ2-7	CSAAVPGQSYEQYF	TGCAGTGCCGCTGTCCCGGGACAGAGCTACGAGCAGTACTTC
NA	many	TRBV28	TRBJ1-6	CASSPAGTQNSPLHF	TGTGCCAGCAGTCCAGCCGGGACACAGAATTCACCCCTCCACTTT
NA	many	TRBV7-6	TRBJ1-5	CASSSGPYQPQHF	TGTGCCAGCAGCTCGGGTCCTTATCAGCCCCAGCATTTT
TRBD1	few	TRBV30	TRBJ2-1	CAWRVSFYDRGSYNEQFF	TGTGCCTGGAGAGTCTCCTTTTACGACAGGGGCTCCTACAATGAGCAGTTCTTC
TRBD1	once	TRBV5-1	TRBJ2-7	CASSQTGNSYEQYF	TGCGCCAGCAGCCAGACAGGGAACTCCTACGAGCAGTACTTC
NA	NA	TRBV28	TRBJ1-2	CASRTAGIYGYTF	TGTGCCAGCAGAACGGCAGGGATCTATGGCTACACCTTC
NA	few	TRBV20-1	TRBJ1-1	CSATRQNTEAFF	TGCAGTGCTACCAGACAGAACACTGAAGCTTTCTTT
TRBD1	many	TRBV6-1	TRBJ1-1	CASSRQGRNTEAFF	TGTGCCAGCAGTAGACAGGGGAGGAACACTGAAGCTTTCTTT